This T cell receptor beta chain stems from a study of T cell repertoires in cytomegalovirus infection. TCRdb reprocessed the reads with MiXCR, giving one entry per CDR3 protein. The repertoire holds some 920,000 distinct CDR3 sequences, with 30% to 40% as singletons. With 4 bases removed from V and 5 bases from J, the gap between germline ends came to 16 bases. This CDR3 is built from 15 residues. Germline CDR1 SNHLY, CDR2 FYNNEI. Note on this clonotype: Its antigen is not known.

Material: cultured CD8+ T cells from PBMCs, obtained from culture after CMV antigen stimulation. V is TRBV2 and J is TRBJ2-3; D call uncertain. The receptor comes from a human donor in good health (CMV status not recorded). Some clones in this sample may be carry-over from other donors' samples. The CDR3 coding sequence is TGTGCCAGCAGTGCGAAACTGGGAATAGGAGATACGCAGTATTTT. Protein sequence: CASSAKLGIGDTQYF.